This entry concerns a single T cell receptor beta chain. The antigen is unknown. This record comes from a study of cytomegalovirus exposure and HLA in healthy donors. The overall study: Drawn from HLA-typed donors, approximately 85 million unique TCRs were held in an early data release.

Overall study results and limits: Most TCR sequences were seen very rarely across donors, but some public TCRs occurred in many. For most TCR beta V segments, an earlier analysis put the productive rate at about 87% or about 30% of the time. Being indistinguishable, some V segments were excluded, TRBV6-2 and TRBV6-3 among them.

The CDR3 consists of 16 residues. The trim removed 4 bases at V and 5 bases at J, leaving 13 bases unmatched. Germline values: CDR1 SGHDN, CDR2 FVKESK. Primers included in the PCR were 60 Vbeta and 13 Jbeta primers. Here immunoSEQ multiplex PCR was the method, and the copy in TCRdb shows in-frame clones only, minus some. The data show about 180,000 clones, roughly four fifths seen once. The specimen was PBMCs. The rearrangement joins TRBV14 to TRBJ2-5, with 7 bases aligning to TRBD1. This clonotype originated in a woman between 50 and 59 years old in good health and CMV-seronegative. The CDR3 sequence: CASSPLGGETAETQYF. Written as DNA, the CDR3 is TGTGCCAGCAGCCCCCTAGGGGGCGAGACCGCTGAGACCCAGTACTTC.